This T cell receptor beta chain is drawn from a study of blood T cell repertoires in COVID-19. Sequencing was performed with immunoSEQ multiplex PCR; in TCRdb, only in-frame clones are kept and a portion is missing. The sample has about 230,000 clones; approximately 81% are singletons. The V gene's germline CDR1 is SNHLY and CDR2 FYNNEI. The CDR3 contains 14 residues. V gave up 4 bases and J gave up 0 bases, with 10 bases separating them. The chain has TRBV2 and TRBJ2-7; D is undetermined. The sequence was obtained from a man aged 40-49 years with acute or convalescent COVID-19. The specimen was peripheral blood. The CDR3 DNA sequence: TGTGCCAGCAGTGTACTCCTGATCTCCTACGAGCAGTACTTC. It encodes CASSVLLISYEQYF.